The clone carrying this TCR beta chain has a handful of counts. This entry is derived from a study of T-cell memory formation after mild COVID-19. The CDR3 consists of 15 residues. Each CDR3 protein is one row after TCRdb ran MiXCR on the 5' RACE reads. The data show about 240,000 distinct CDR3 sequences, 7.5% to 10% seen once. This receptor was taken from a man aged 18 to 29 who had mild COVID-19 (a few samples of this study predate the infection). Cell type and time point are not known. The chain recombines TRBV12-2 with TRBJ2-5; whether TRBD2, the table's D call, matches the DNA was not checked. TRBV12-2 is a documented pseudogene. Sequenced sample: PBMCs or a T cell subset sorted from them (not recorded which). This chain's CDR3 is CASRFGAGGRETQYF. CDR3 nucleotides: TGTGCAAGTCGCTTCGGAGCGGGGGGCCGAGAGACCCAGTACTTC.